The 21 T cell receptor beta chains below all came from one sample that was sequenced in a study of T cell responses to AZD1222 COVID-19 vaccine. Profiled with immunoSEQ multiplex PCR; TCRdb holds only in-frame clones, not every one. Here the sample spans 75,000 to 100,000 clones, 89% being singletons. This specimen was peripheral blood, taken on day 0 of AZD1222 vaccination. The source of these receptors is an adult in good health.

On this clone: An end of the junction does not agree with germline; a read error may underlie this. The rearrangement uses TRBV7-7 and TRBJ1-1, with D unresolved. CDR1 and CDR2 (germline): SSHAT, FNYEAQ (reference sequence). This CDR3 is built from 15 residues. The CDR3 loop reads CASSLVRGSNTEAFF. The CDR3, as DNA: TGTGCTAGCAGCTTAGTACGTGGGTCGAACACTGAAGCTTTCTTT. The variable domain in full, with the rest retrieved from reference TRBV7-7 and TRBJ1-1, is GAGVSQSPRYKVTKRGQDVTLRCDPISSHATLYWYQQALGQGPEFLTYFNYEAQPDKSGLPSDRFSAERPEGSISTLTIQRTEQRDSAMYRCASSLVRGSNTEAFFGQGTRLTVV.

The genes are TRBV12-3 or TRBV12-4 and TRBJ2-1, with 13 bases fitting TRBD2. The CDR3 runs 13 residues. The junction had 5 bases not matched to a gene; V was cut back by 9 bases and J by 9 bases. The chain's CDR3 is CASTSGGASEQFF. In DNA, the CDR3 is TGTGCCAGTACTAGCGGGGGGGCCAGTGAGCAGTTCTTC.

V gene TRBV7-6 combines with J gene TRBJ2-1; D may be TRBD1 or TRBD2 (5 bases each). Per the germline V gene, CDR1 is SGHVS and CDR2 is FNYEAQ. The V end was cut by 5 bases, the J end by 6 bases, with 17 bases between. The CDR3 is 15 residues long. CDR3 DNA sequence: TGTGCCAGCAGCCCCTCTCGAGGGGATGGCAATGAGCAGTTCTTC. Protein: CASSPSRGDGNEQFF.

The rearrangement links TRBV6-6 to TRBJ1-5; 7 bases line up with TRBD1. Germline V gene sequence: CDR1 MNHNY, CDR2 SVGAGI (reference sequence). The CDR3 runs to 14 residues. V lost 9 bases and J lost 3; bases outside the gene matches: 8. The CDR3 spells CASFTGQINQPQHF. CDR3 sequence (DNA): TGTGCCAGTTTTACGGGACAGATCAATCAGCCCCAGCATTTT.

There are a few counts of this clone. The J gene is TRBJ1-2, the V gene TRBV9; tentatively, D is TRBD1 (5 bases). The ends were cut back, 7 bases at V and 8 bases at J, with 21 bases in the middle. This CDR3 is built from 14 residues. CDR1 is SGDLS and CDR2 is YYNGEE in the germline V gene. CDR3 nucleotide sequence: TGTGCCAGCTCCTCGACAGCTACCGATTTGGGCTACACCTTC. Encoded protein: CASSSTATDLGYTF.

This sequence joins TRBV4-3 and TRBJ2-2; maybe TRBD2 (6 bases). The germline V and J ends were trimmed by 0 bases and 8 bases, with 10 bases remaining between them. This CDR3 spans 14 amino acids. Looked up from germline, CDR1 is LGHNA and CDR2 is YSLEER. The CDR3, as DNA: TGCGCCAGCAGCCAAGAGACGGGGGTTGGGGAGCTGTTTTTT. It codes for CASSQETGVGELFF.

V is TRBV19 and J is TRBJ1-1, with TRBD1 matching 7 bases. Losses at the gene ends were 8 bases for V and 1 base for J; bases not matched to a gene: 7. There are 14 residues in the CDR3. The germline V gene encodes CDR1 LNHDA and CDR2 SQIVND (reference sequence). CDR3 sequence: CASSPPGGNTEAFF. CDR3 sequence (DNA): TGTGCCAGTTCCCCACCAGGGGGGAACACTGAAGCTTTCTTT.

The chain is built from TRBV19 and TRBJ1-2; weak D call: TRBD1 (5 bases). V was trimmed by 5 bases and J by 7 bases, leaving 17 bases between them. Germline V CDR1 and CDR2: LNHDA, SQIVND (reference sequence). This CDR3 has 14 amino acids. CDR3 sequence (DNA): TGTGCCAGTAGTTCAGGGAGTCTGTCGCGTGGCTACACCTTC. It specifies CASSSGSLSRGYTF.

The V and J genes are TRBV9 and TRBJ1-1, with 8 bases matching TRBD1. Losses at the gene ends were 0 bases for V and 6 bases for J; bases not matched to a gene: 7. Germline V gene sequence: CDR1 SGDLS, CDR2 YYNGEE. The CDR3 runs 15 residues. CDR3 coding DNA: TGTGCCAGCAGCGTAGATACAGGGGGTTCGCCTGAAGCTTTCTTT. Its protein product is CASSVDTGGSPEAFF.

This chain links TRBV2 with TRBJ1-2, with D unresolved. V lost 6 bases and J lost 3, with 11 bases in between. The germline CDR1 and CDR2 sequences are SNHLY and FYNNEI. This CDR3 comprises 13 residues. For the CDR3, the DNA is TGTGCCAGCAGCCAACAGAGGGACTATGGCTACACCTTC. It yields the protein CASSQQRDYGYTF.

This clone was counted between two and nine times. This sequence joins TRBV5-1 and TRBJ2-1; 9 nucleotides align to TRBD1. The CDR3 has 15 amino acids. CDR1 is SGHRS and CDR2 is YFSETQ in the germline V gene. After removal of 3 bases from V and 1 base from J, the junction contained 2 bases not matched to a gene. CDR3 bases: TGCGCCAGCAGCTCGGGGACAGGGTCCTACAATGAGCAGTTCTTC. Its protein is CASSSGTGSYNEQFF.

The chain links TRBV19 to TRBJ1-1; 11 bases map to TRBD1. Germline V gene lookup returns CDR1 LNHDA and CDR2 SQIVND (reference sequence). The CDR3 sequence is 15 residues long. J gave up 7 bases and V 7 bases, and 11 bases lay outside the gene matches. For the CDR3, the DNA is TGTGCCAGTACCGGGGTGGGACAGGGGGTTTTTGAAGCTTTCTTT. This sequence encodes CASTGVGQGVFEAFF.

This chain connects TRBV6-5 to TRBJ1-2, with D perhaps matching TRBD1 (6 bases). CDR3 length: 14 residues. The germline CDR1 and CDR2 sequences are MNHEY and SVGAGI. The V end lost 2 bases, the J end lost 4 bases, and 11 bases lay between the germline ends. The CDR3 bases are TGTGCCAGCAGTTACGCCCAGGGGAGCTATGGCTACACCTTC. It yields the protein CASSYAQGSYGYTF.

The J gene is TRBJ2-7, the V gene TRBV30, with TRBD2 identical over 9 bases. The germline V gene encodes CDR1 GTSNPN and CDR2 SVGIG (reference sequence). This CDR3 is 13 amino acids long. Trimming at V came to 5 bases and at J to 5 bases, leaving 7 bases not matched to a gene. The CDR3 nucleotides read TGTGCCTGGTCCCGCGGGGGGGCCCACGAGCAGTACTTC. Amino acids: CAWSRGGAHEQYF.

The gene calls are TRBV3-1 (or the pseudogene TRBV3-2) and TRBJ2-3, with 8 bases matching TRBD2. With 4 bases clipped from V and 9 bases from J, the junction kept 15 bases outside the gene matches. The CDR3 extends over 16 amino acids. Germline V gene sequence: CDR1 LGHDT, CDR2 YNNKEL (reference sequence). The CDR3 DNA reads TGTGCCAGCAGCCCCACCGGGAGGGGGGCCCTCGGAACGCAGTATTTT. Amino acid sequence: CASSPTGRGALGTQYF.

V and J are TRBV18 and TRBJ2-3; possibly TRBD1 for D (5 bases). Looked up from germline, CDR1 is KGHSH and CDR2 is LQKENI. The CDR3 sequence is 13 residues long. Trimming took 2 bases from V and 5 from J, leaving 8 bases between them. CDR3 DNA: TGTGCCAGCTCACCAACCAGGGTAGATACGCAGTATTTT. It translates to CASSPTRVDTQYF.

The rearrangement links TRBV12-3 or TRBV12-4 to TRBJ2-5; D unresolved. V gave up 8 bases and J gave up 4 bases, with 11 bases separating them. This CDR3 has 12 amino acids. CDR3 in DNA: TGTGCCAGCCTCCGGTTCGGAGAGACCCAGTACTTC. Amino acid sequence: CASLRFGETQYF.

The chain joins TRBV7-6 to TRBJ1-1, with TRBD1 matching 7 bases. The germline V gene has CDR1 SGHVS and CDR2 FNYEAQ. The CDR3 has 14 amino acids. V was clipped by 6 bases and J by 4 bases; unmatched bases: 8. In nucleotides, the CDR3 is TGTGCCAGCAGTTCACGACAGGGTTCCACTGAAGCTTTCTTT. As protein: CASSSRQGSTEAFF.

This chain connects TRBV6-1 to TRBJ2-2, with no clear D. This CDR3 has 15 amino acids. The V gene's germline CDR1 is MNHNS and CDR2 SASEGT. The ends were cut back, 3 bases at V and 5 bases at J, with 13 bases in the middle. DNA of the CDR3: TGTGCCAGCAGTGATCAGGTTGTAGGGACCGGGGAGCTGTTTTTT. This sequence encodes CASSDQVVGTGELFF.

The gene calls are TRBV6-1 and TRBJ2-7; D unresolved. The germline V gene has CDR1 MNHNS and CDR2 SASEGT. The CDR3 contains 14 residues. V was trimmed by 2 bases and J by 3 bases, leaving 11 bases between them. CDR3 amino acids: CASSEHTLLYEQYF. CDR3 DNA: TGTGCCAGCAGTGAACATACGCTCCTCTACGAGCAGTACTTC.

CDR3 protein: CASTRRYRQGLNFVDEQYF. For the CDR3, the DNA is TGTGCCAGCACCCGTAGGTACCGACAGGGGTTAAACTTTGTGGACGAGCAGTACTTC. The chain combines TRBV21-1 with TRBJ2-7; the table calls TRBD1, which could not be checked here. TRBV21-1 has pseudogene status. This CDR3 region has 19 residues.